This T cell receptor beta chain stems from a study of control samples from healthy donors and cancer patients. The assay was immunoSEQ multiplex PCR, and TCRdb's table has in-frame clones only and misses some. Among some 130,000 clones listed, 88% were seen once. Material: blood. The sequence was collected from a man in his forties in good health.

The CDR3 is CATSRGSANTGELFF. CDR3 sequence (DNA): TGTGCCACCAGCAGGGGGTCCGCGAACACCGGGGAGCTGTTTTTT. This sequence joins TRBV15 and TRBJ2-2, with unresolved D. From germline, CDR1 is LNHNV and CDR2 YYDKDF (reference sequence). Trimming stripped 3 bases from V and 0 bases from J, with 8 bases between. CDR3 size: 15 residues. The full variable domain, with the rest looked up from reference TRBV15 and TRBJ2-2, is DAMVIQNPRYQVTQFGKPVTLSCSQTLNHNVMYWYQQKSSQAPKLLFHYYDKDFNNEADTPDNFQSRRPNTSFCFLDIRSPGLGDTAMYLCATSRGSANTGELFFGEGSRLTVL.